A single sample gave rise to the 7 T cell receptor beta chains below, sequenced in a study of shared clonotypes between healthy human individuals. Sequenced by immunoSEQ multiplex PCR; TCRdb stores in-frame clones only, minus some. The top ten clones hold about 0.36% of a sample with a few million clones, under 95% of them seen once. Sequenced material: naive CD4+ T cells from PBMCs. Indicated subset: CD45RA+ positively selected. The receptor set was obtained from a man in his late teens or twenties in good health. Some clones in this sample may be carry-over from other donors' samples.

The count of this clone is one. V usage is TRBV6-4 and J usage is TRBJ1-1, with 8 bases fitting TRBD1. J gave up 10 bases and V 6 bases, and 10 bases lay outside the gene matches. This CDR3 spans 13 amino acids. Per germline, CDR1 MRHNA and CDR2 SNTAGT. CDR3 sequence: CASRDQGASAAFF. CDR3 nucleotide sequence: TGTGCCAGCAGAGACCAGGGGGCATCGGCAGCTTTCTTT.

The V gene is TRBV10-3, the J gene TRBJ2-1, with unresolved D. Germline V gene data show CDR1 as ENHRY and CDR2 as SYGVKD. The CDR3 has 15 amino acids. The ends were cut back, 5 bases at V and 0 bases at J, with 11 bases in the middle. This chain's CDR3 is CAISQIPNSYNEQFF. In nucleotides, the CDR3 is TGTGCCATCAGTCAAATACCAAACTCCTACAATGAGCAGTTCTTC.

This chain links TRBV15 with TRBJ1-1, with unresolved D. The CDR3 consists of 17 residues. Trimming took 0 bases from V and 3 from J, leaving 17 bases between them. Per the germline V gene, CDR1 is LNHNV and CDR2 is YYDKDF (reference sequence). Here the CDR3 DNA reads TGTGCCACCAGCAGAGACTCGGTTGGCGAGAGGTACACTGAAGCTTTCTTT. The encoded protein is CATSRDSVGERYTEAFF.

The chain couples TRBV2 to TRBJ2-7; tentative D call: TRBD2 (5 bases). The V end was cut by 4 bases, the J end by 7 bases, with 23 bases between. CDR1 and CDR2 from the germline V gene are SNHLY and FYNNEI. This CDR3 comprises 16 residues. The chain's CDR3 is CASSGSGPPNTGEQYF. CDR3 sequence (DNA): TGTGCCAGCAGTGGTTCCGGGCCCCCAAACACGGGGGAGCAGTACTTC.

Concerning this clone: Other DNA sequences in the sample encode the same CDR3. The chain is built from TRBV9 and TRBJ2-7; D unresolved. The V and J ends lost 0 bases and 2 bases respectively, with 12 bases between them. From germline, CDR1 is SGDLS and CDR2 YYNGEE. This CDR3 spans 15 amino acids. CDR3 DNA sequence: TGTGCCAGCAGCGTAGGACTGGAGCCTACCTACGAGCAGTACTTC. This translates into CASSVGLEPTYEQYF. Full variable domain (outside the CDR3, taken from reference TRBV9 and TRBJ2-7): DSGVTQTPKHLITATGQRVTLRCSPRSGDLSVYWYQQSLDQGLQFLIQYYNGEERAKGNILERFSAQQFPDLHSELNLSSLELGDSALYFCASSVGLEPTYEQYFGPGTRLTVT.

The CDR3 loop reads CASSFVGRGRAKNIQYF. CDR3 sequence (DNA): TGTGCCAGCAGCTTCGTAGGGCGCGGTAGAGCCAAAAACATTCAGTACTTC. The rearrangement uses TRBV7-2 and TRBJ2-4; unclear D gene. CDR1 SGHTA and CDR2 FQGNSA come from the germline V gene. Trimming removed 3 bases from V and 0 bases from J, with 15 bases in between. This CDR3 is 17 amino acids long.

In DNA, the CDR3 is TGTGCCAGCAGTTCGACCCCCCTAGTGTGGCGGGAGTCCACCGGGGAGCTGTTTTTT. This translates into CASSSTPLVWRESTGELFF. The chain couples TRBV28 to TRBJ2-2; 7 bases match TRBD2. The CDR3 covers 19 residues. V dropped 4 bases and J dropped 4; count of bases not matched to a gene: 18. The V gene's germline CDR1 is MDHEN and CDR2 SYDVKM.